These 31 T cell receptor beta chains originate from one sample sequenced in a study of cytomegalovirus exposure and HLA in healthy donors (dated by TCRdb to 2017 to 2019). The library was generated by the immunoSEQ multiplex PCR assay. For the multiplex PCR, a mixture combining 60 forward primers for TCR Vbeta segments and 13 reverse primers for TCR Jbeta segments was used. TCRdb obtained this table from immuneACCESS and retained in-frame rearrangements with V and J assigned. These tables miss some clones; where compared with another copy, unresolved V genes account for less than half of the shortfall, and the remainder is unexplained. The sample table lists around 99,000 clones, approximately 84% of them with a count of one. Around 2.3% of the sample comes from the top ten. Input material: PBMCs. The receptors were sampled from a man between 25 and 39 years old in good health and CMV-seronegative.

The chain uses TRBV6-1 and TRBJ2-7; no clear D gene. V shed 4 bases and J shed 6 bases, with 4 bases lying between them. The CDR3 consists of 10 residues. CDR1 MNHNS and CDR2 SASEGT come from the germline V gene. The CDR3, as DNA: TGTGCCAGCAGTGCCCTCGAGCAGTACTTC. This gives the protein CASSALEQYF.

CDR3 in DNA: TGTGCCAGCAGCCACTTCAACACTGAAGCTTTCTTT. This codes for CASSHFNTEAFF. The chain joins TRBV6-5 to TRBJ1-1; no definite D call. The germline V gene encodes CDR1 MNHEY and CDR2 SVGAGI. Trimming pared 6 bases from V and 2 bases from J, leaving 7 bases between. The CDR3 covers 12 residues.

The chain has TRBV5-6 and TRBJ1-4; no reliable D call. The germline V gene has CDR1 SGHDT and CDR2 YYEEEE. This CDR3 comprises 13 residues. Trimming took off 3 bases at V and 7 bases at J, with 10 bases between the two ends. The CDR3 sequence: CASSSGSSEKLFF. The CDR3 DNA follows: TGTGCCAGCAGCTCCGGGTCCTCTGAAAAACTGTTTTTT.

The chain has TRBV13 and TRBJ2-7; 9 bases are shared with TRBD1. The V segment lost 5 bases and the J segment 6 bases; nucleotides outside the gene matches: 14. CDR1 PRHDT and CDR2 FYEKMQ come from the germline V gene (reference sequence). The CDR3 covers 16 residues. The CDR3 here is CASSLGRRDRVSEQYF. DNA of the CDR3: TGTGCCAGCAGCCTCGGTCGTCGGGACAGGGTATCCGAGCAGTACTTC.

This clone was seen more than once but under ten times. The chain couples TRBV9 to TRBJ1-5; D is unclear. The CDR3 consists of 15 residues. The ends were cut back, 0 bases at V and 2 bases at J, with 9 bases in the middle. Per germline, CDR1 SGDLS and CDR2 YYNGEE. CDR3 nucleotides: TGTGCCAGCAGCGTAGCCGGGGAGGGCAATCAGCCCCAGCATTTT. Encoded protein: CASSVAGEGNQPQHF.

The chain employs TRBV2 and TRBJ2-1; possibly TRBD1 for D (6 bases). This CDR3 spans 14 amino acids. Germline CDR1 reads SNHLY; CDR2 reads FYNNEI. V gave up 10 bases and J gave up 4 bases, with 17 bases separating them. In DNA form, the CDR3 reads TGTGCCACCACCCGGACAGAGACTTACAATGAGCAGTTCTTC. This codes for CATTRTETYNEQFF. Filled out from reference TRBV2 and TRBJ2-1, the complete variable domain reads EPEVTQTPSHQVTQMGQEVILRCVPISNHLYFYWYRQILGQKVEFLVSFYNNEISEKSEIFDDQFSVERPDGSNFTLKIRSTKLEDSAMYFCATTRTETYNEQFFGPGTRLTVL.

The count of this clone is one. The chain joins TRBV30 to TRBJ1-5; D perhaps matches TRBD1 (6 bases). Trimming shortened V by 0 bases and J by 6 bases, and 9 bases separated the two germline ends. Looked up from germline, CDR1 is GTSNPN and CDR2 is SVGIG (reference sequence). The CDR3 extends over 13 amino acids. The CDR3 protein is CAWSVGGAQPQHF. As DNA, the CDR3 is TGTGCCTGGAGTGTGGGGGGGGCTCAGCCCCAGCATTTT. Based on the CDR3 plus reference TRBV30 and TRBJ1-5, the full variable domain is SQTIHQWPATLVQPVGSPLSLECTVEGTSNPNLYWYRQAAGRGLQLLFYSVGIGQISSEVPQNLSASRPQDRQFILSSKKLLLSDSGFYLCAWSVGGAQPQHFGDGTRLSIL.

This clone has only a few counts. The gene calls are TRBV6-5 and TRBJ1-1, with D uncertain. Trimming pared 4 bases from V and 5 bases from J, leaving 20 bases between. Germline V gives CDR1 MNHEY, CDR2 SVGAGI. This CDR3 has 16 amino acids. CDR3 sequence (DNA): TGTGCCAGCAGTTCCACCTTCATTCCGCGTCGGACTGAAGCTTTCTTT. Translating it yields CASSSTFIPRRTEAFF.

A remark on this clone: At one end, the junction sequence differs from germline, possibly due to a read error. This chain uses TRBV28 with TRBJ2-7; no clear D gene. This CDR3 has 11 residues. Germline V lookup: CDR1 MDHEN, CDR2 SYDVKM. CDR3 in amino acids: CEWAQSYEQYF. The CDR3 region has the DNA TGCGAGTGGGCGCAATCCTACGAGCAGTACTTC.

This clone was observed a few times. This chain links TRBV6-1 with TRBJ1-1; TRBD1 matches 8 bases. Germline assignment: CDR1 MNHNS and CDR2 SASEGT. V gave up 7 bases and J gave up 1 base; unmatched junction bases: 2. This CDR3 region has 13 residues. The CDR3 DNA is TGTGCCAGCAAGGACAGGGAGAACACTGAAGCTTTCTTT. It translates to CASKDRENTEAFF.

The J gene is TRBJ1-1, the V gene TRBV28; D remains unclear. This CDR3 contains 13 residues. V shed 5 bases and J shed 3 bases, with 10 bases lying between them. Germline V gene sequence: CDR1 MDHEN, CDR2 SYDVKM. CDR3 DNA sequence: TGTGCCAGCAGTCGTACAGTCTACACTGAAGCTTTCTTT. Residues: CASSRTVYTEAFF.

The CDR3 DNA reads TGTGCCACCAACAGGGGGCTCGAAACTGAAGCTTTCTTT. Translating gives CATNRGLETEAFF. This rearrangement joins TRBV15 to TRBJ1-1, with 9 bases matching TRBD1. There are 13 residues in the CDR3. Germline V gene sequence: CDR1 LNHNV, CDR2 YYDKDF (reference sequence). V was clipped by 7 bases and J by 5 bases; unmatched bases: 5.

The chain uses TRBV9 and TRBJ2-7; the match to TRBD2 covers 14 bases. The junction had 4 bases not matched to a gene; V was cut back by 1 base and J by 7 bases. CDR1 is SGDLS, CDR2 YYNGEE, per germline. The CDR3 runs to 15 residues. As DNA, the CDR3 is TGTGCCAGCAGCGTATCGACTAGCGGGAGGGTGGAGCAGTACTTC. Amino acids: CASSVSTSGRVEQYF.

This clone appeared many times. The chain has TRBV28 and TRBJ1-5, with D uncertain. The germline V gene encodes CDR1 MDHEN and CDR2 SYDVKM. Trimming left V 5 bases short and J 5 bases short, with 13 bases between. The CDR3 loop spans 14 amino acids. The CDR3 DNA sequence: TGTGCCAGCAGTAAAATGGGAGAACATCAGCCCCAGCATTTT. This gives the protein CASSKMGEHQPQHF.

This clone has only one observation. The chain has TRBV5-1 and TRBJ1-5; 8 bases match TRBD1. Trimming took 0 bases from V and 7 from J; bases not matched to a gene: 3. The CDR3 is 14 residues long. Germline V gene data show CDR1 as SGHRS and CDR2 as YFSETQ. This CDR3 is CASSLAAGGQPQHF. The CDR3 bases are TGCGCCAGCAGCTTGGCTGCAGGGGGCCAGCCCCAGCATTTT.

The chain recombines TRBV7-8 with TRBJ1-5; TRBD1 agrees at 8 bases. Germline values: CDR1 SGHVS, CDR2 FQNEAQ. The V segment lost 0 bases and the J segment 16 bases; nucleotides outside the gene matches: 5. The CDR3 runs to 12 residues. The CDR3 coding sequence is TGTGCCAGCAGCTTAGCGCTGGACAGGGTCCATTTT. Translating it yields CASSLALDRVHF.

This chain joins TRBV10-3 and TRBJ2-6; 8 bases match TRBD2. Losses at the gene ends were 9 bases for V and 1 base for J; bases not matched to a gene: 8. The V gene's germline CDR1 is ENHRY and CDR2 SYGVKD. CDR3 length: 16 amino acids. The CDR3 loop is CAIKREIRSGANVLTF. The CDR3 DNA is TGTGCCATTAAGCGGGAGATCCGATCTGGGGCCAACGTCCTGACTTTC.

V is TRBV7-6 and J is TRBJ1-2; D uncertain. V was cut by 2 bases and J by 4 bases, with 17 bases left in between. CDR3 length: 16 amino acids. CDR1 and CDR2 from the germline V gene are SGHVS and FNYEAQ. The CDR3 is CASSLLLGGQAYGYTF. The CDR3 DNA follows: TGTGCCAGCAGCTTACTTCTTGGTGGGCAGGCCTATGGCTACACCTTC.

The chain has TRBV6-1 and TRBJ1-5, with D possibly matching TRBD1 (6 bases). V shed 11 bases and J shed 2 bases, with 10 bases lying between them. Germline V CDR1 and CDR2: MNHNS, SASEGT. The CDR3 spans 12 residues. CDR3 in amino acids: CASHRGNQPQHF. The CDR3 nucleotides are TGTGCCTCACACAGGGGCAATCAGCCCCAGCATTTT.

CDR3 amino acids: CASSQDRAYSTDTQYF. CDR3 in DNA: TGTGCCAGCAGCCAAGATCGCGCTTACAGCACAGATACGCAGTATTTT. The chain uses TRBV4-2 and TRBJ2-3; D remains unclear. CDR1 is LGHNA and CDR2 is YNFKEQ in the germline V gene. Trimming stripped 0 bases from V and 0 bases from J, with 10 bases between. The CDR3 length is 16 residues.

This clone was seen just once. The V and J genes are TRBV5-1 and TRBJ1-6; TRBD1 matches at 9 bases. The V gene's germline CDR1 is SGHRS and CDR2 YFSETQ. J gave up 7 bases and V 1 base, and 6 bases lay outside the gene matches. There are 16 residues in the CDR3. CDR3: CASSLSGGQGNSPLHF. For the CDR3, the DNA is TGCGCCAGCAGCTTGAGTGGGGGACAGGGAAATTCACCCCTCCACTTT.

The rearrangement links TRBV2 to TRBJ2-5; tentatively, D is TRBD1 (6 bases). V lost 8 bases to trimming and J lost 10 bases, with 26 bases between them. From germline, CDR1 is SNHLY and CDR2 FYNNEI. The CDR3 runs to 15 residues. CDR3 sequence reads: CASARYRGNGVDQYF. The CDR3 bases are TGTGCCAGCGCCCGCTATAGGGGGAACGGAGTGGACCAGTACTTC.

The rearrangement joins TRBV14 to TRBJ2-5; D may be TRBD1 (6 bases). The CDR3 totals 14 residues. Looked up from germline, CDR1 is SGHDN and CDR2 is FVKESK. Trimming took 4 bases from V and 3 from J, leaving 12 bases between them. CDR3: CASSRETGKETQYF. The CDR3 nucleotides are TGTGCCAGCAGCCGGGAAACAGGGAAAGAGACCCAGTACTTC.

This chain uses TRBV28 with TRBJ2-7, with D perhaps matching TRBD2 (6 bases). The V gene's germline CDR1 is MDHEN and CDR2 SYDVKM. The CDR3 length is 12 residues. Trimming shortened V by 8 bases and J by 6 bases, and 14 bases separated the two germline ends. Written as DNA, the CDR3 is TGTGCCAGCCTTGACGCGCGGGGCGAGCAGTACTTC. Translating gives CASLDARGEQYF.

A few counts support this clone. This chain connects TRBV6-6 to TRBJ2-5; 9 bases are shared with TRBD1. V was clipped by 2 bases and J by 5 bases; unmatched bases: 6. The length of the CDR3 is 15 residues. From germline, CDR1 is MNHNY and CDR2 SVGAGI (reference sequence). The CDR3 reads CASSYDRGALETQYF. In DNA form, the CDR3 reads TGTGCCAGCAGTTACGACAGGGGGGCATTGGAGACCCAGTACTTC.

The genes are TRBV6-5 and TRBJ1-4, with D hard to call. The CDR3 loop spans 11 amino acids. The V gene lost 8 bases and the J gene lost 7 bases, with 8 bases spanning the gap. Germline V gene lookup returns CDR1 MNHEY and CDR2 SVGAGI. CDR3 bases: TGTGCCAGCGGCTCTGGTGAAAAACTGTTTTTT. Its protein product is CASGSGEKLFF.

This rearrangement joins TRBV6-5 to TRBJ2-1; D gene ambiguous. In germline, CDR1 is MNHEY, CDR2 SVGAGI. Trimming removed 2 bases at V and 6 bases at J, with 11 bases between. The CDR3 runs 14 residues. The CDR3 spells CASSYKSLGNEQFF. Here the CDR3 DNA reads TGTGCCAGCAGTTACAAGAGCCTTGGCAATGAGCAGTTCTTC.

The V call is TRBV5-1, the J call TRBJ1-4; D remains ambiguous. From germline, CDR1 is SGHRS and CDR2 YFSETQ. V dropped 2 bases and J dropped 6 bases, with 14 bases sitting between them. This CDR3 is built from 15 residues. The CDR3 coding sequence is TGCGCCAGCAGCTTCAACGGAGGTGGGGATGAAAAACTGTTTTTT. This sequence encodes CASSFNGGGDEKLFF.

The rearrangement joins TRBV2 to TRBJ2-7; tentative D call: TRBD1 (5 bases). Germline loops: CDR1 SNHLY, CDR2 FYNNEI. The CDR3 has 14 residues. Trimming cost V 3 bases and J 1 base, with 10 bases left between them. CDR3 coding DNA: TGTGCCAGCAGTGACAGGGTATTTTCCTACGAGCAGTACTTC. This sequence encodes CASSDRVFSYEQYF.

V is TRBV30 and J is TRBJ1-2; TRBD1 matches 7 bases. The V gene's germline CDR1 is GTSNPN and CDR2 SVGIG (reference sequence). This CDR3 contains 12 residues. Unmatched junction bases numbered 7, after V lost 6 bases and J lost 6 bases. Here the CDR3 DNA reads TGTGCCTGTCCAGGGACAGCACATGGCTACACCTTC. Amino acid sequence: CACPGTAHGYTF.

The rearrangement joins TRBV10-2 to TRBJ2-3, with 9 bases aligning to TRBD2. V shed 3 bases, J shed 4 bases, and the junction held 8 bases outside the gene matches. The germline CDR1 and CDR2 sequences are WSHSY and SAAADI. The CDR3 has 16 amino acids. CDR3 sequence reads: CASSESPSGNPDTQYF. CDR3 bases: TGCGCCAGCAGTGAATCGCCTAGCGGGAATCCAGATACGCAGTATTTT.